This entry lists 21 T cell receptor beta chains sequenced from one sample in a study of CD4 T cells in relation to SARS-CoV-2 and coronaviruses. Before the COVID-19 pandemic, during about 2011-2019, CD4+ T cells were taken from unexposed donors. Clones were read by immunoSEQ multiplex PCR, and TCRdb kept only the in-frame ones, dropping some. Of roughly 68,000 clones in the sample, approximately 95% were seen once. Sequenced input: naive CD4+ T cells from PBMCs. Subset reported: naive CD4+ T cells isolated by negative enrichment. These receptors were taken from a human donor in good health.

This rearrangement joins TRBV28 to TRBJ1-4, with 7 positions matching TRBD1. Losses at the gene ends were 7 bases for V and 5 bases for J; bases not matched to a gene: 10. Per the germline V gene, CDR1 is MDHEN and CDR2 is SYDVKM. The CDR3 covers 15 residues. The CDR3 sequence is CASILRGALNEKLFF. The CDR3 DNA is TGTGCCAGCATCCTCAGGGGGGCCCTGAATGAAAAACTGTTTTTT.

This clone was detected a few times. The chain links TRBV21-1 to TRBJ1-3; TRBD1 was called by the table and not checked on the DNA. TRBV21-1 is marked as a pseudogene. This CDR3 has 15 residues. This CDR3 reads CASSTPRGSGNTIYF. The CDR3 DNA reads as TGTGCCAGCAGCACCCCCAGGGGCTCTGGAAACACCATATATTTT.

V and J are TRBV19 and TRBJ1-5; 7 nucleotides line up with TRBD1. CDR3 length equals 20 residues. The germline V gene has CDR1 LNHDA and CDR2 SQIVND (reference sequence). J lost 3 bases, V lost 6 bases, and 23 bases had no gene match. The CDR3 bases are TGTGCCAGTAGGAACAGACCAGACAGGGAAGGAGCCTTAGTCAATCAGCCCCAGCATTTT. This codes for CASRNRPDREGALVNQPQHF. Variable domain in full (rest from reference TRBV19 and TRBJ1-5): DGGITQSPKYLFRKEGQNVTLSCEQNLNHDAMYWYRQDPGQGLRLIYYSQIVNDFQKGDIAEGYSVSREKKESFPLTVTSAQKNPTAFYLCASRNRPDREGALVNQPQHFGDGTRLSIL.

This clone came up a few times. The V and J genes are TRBV7-6 and TRBJ1-1, with TRBD1 matching over 7 bases. The CDR3 is 16 amino acids. Germline CDR1 SGHVS, CDR2 FNYEAQ. The V segment lost 4 bases and the J segment 0 bases; nucleotides outside the gene matches: 8. The CDR3 coding sequence is TGTGCCAGCAGCTGGGGGGTGACAGGGATGAACACTGAAGCTTTCTTT. It yields the protein CASSWGVTGMNTEAFF.

This clone was detected only once. The chain carries TRBV7-2 and TRBJ1-5; D possibly corresponds to TRBD1 (5 bases). V lost 5 bases to trimming and J lost 1 base, with 12 bases between them. CDR1 SGHTA and CDR2 FQGNSA come from the germline V gene. This CDR3 is 15 amino acids long. This CDR3 reads CASSQLGGSNQPQHF. The CDR3 region has the DNA TGTGCCAGCAGCCAGCTCGGGGGGAGCAATCAGCCCCAGCATTTT.

The chain uses TRBV7-2 and TRBJ2-7; TRBD1 might be the D (6 bases). The germline V gene encodes CDR1 SGHTA and CDR2 FQGNSA. Trimming took 8 bases from V and 0 from J, leaving 11 bases between them. The CDR3 runs to 13 residues. CDR3 sequence reads: CASLQGVSYEQYF. In DNA form, the CDR3 reads TGTGCCAGCCTACAGGGAGTCTCCTACGAGCAGTACTTC.

This clone occurred a few times. This sequence joins TRBV7-9 and TRBJ2-1; no clear D gene. Trimming removed 5 bases from V and 6 bases from J, with 23 bases in between. CDR3 length: 17 residues. In germline, CDR1 is SEHNR, CDR2 FQNEAQ (reference sequence). In DNA, the CDR3 is TGTGCCAGCAGCCCCCGGGTAGGTAGGCGCCCGGGCAATGAGCAGTTCTTC. Its translation is CASSPRVGRRPGNEQFF.

J is TRBJ1-1 and V is TRBV9; D not resolved. The CDR3 sequence is 12 residues long. Germline loops: CDR1 SGDLS, CDR2 YYNGEE. The V gene lost 2 bases and the J gene lost 11 bases, with 13 bases spanning the gap. For the CDR3, the DNA is TGTGCCAGCAGCGTCCCGGATGGACCCGCTTTCTTT. Its translation: CASSVPDGPAFF.

The V call is TRBV5-4, the J call TRBJ2-1; TRBD2 is a possible D gene (5 bases). CDR3 length equals 15 residues. Between the trimmed V and J ends, which lost 5 bases and 8 bases, there was a span of 20 bases. Germline assignment: CDR1 SGHNT and CDR2 YYREEE (reference sequence). CDR3 loop: CASSFPGNLGDEQFF. The CDR3 region has the DNA TGTGCCAGCAGTTTTCCGGGGAACCTCGGGGATGAGCAGTTCTTC.

V usage is TRBV18 and J usage is TRBJ1-2, with 7 bases matching TRBD1. The CDR3 spans 17 residues. V was clipped by 1 base and J by 0 bases; unmatched bases: 8. The V gene's germline CDR1 is KGHSH and CDR2 LQKENI. CDR3 sequence reads: CASSPLSGGDTNYGYTF. CDR3 DNA: TGTGCCAGCTCACCACTTTCAGGGGGTGACACTAACTATGGCTACACCTTC.

The genes are TRBV5-1 and TRBJ2-2; no definite D call. The CDR3 is 15 amino acids. Germline values: CDR1 SGHRS, CDR2 YFSETQ. Trimming removed 0 bases at V and 0 bases at J, with 6 bases between. The CDR3, as DNA: TGCGCCAGCAGCTTGGCCGGCGCGAACACCGGGGAGCTGTTTTTT. Amino acid sequence: CASSLAGANTGELFF.

CDR3 residues: CASSLIAPGYGYTF. DNA of the CDR3: TGTGCCAGCAGCTTAATTGCCCCAGGATATGGCTACACCTTC. The chain couples TRBV7-2 to TRBJ1-2; D not resolved. The CDR3 totals 14 residues. V gave up 2 bases and J gave up 5 bases, with 12 bases separating them. The germline gives CDR1 SGHTA, CDR2 FQGNSA. Complete variable domain (other parts from reference TRBV7-2 and TRBJ1-2): GAGVSQSPSNKVTEKGKDVELRCDPISGHTALYWYRQSLGQGLEFLIYFQGNSAPDKSGLPSDRFSAERTGGSVSTLTIQRTQQEDSAVYLCASSLIAPGYGYTFGSGTRLTVV.

The V gene is TRBV18, the J gene TRBJ1-5; 10 bases align to TRBD1. Per the germline V gene, CDR1 is KGHSH and CDR2 is LQKENI. The J segment lost 5 bases and the V segment lost 5 bases, leaving 3 bases of the junction unmatched. The CDR3 runs 14 residues. CDR3: CASSAGTGDQPQHF. The DNA for the CDR3 is TGTGCCAGCTCAGCCGGGACAGGGGATCAGCCCCAGCATTTT.

The chain couples TRBV2 to TRBJ1-4; weak D call: TRBD1 (5 bases). Trimming pared 2 bases from V and 7 bases from J, leaving 17 bases between. Germline CDR1 and CDR2: SNHLY and FYNNEI. The CDR3 totals 16 residues. The DNA for the CDR3 is TGTGCCAGCAGTGAAATGGCCCCCGGTGGGGGTGAAAAACTGTTTTTT. This encodes CASSEMAPGGGEKLFF.

The chain couples TRBV6-5 to TRBJ2-7; TRBD1 might be the D (5 bases). CDR3 length: 13 residues. Trimming took off 6 bases at V and 2 bases at J, with 11 bases between the two ends. CDR1 is MNHEY and CDR2 is SVGAGI in the germline V gene. The CDR3: CASREDIAYEQYF. Written as DNA, the CDR3 is TGTGCCAGCAGAGAGGACATAGCCTACGAGCAGTACTTC.

The chain links TRBV11-2 to TRBJ1-5; TRBD1 is a possible D gene (5 bases). The V gene's germline CDR1 is SGHAT and CDR2 FQNNGV. V was clipped by 1 base and J by 7 bases, with 8 bases between them. This CDR3 has 13 residues. The CDR3 sequence: CASSLGREQPQHF. CDR3 bases: TGTGCCAGCAGCTTAGGCAGGGAACAGCCCCAGCATTTT.

The chain couples TRBV4-3 to TRBJ2-1, with D possibly matching TRBD2 (6 bases). Trimming pared 4 bases from V and 10 bases from J, leaving 20 bases between. CDR1 is LGHNA and CDR2 is YSLEER in the germline V gene. CDR3 length: 15 residues. CDR3 in amino acids: CASSRGTGGRGEQFF. As DNA, the CDR3 is TGCGCCAGCAGCCGCGGGACTGGGGGTAGAGGAGAGCAGTTCTTC.

The V and J genes are TRBV7-2 and TRBJ2-1; D not certain. V was cut by 5 bases and J by 0 bases, with 11 bases left in between. This CDR3 comprises 15 residues. In germline, CDR1 is SGHTA, CDR2 FQGNSA. The CDR3 DNA sequence: TGTGCCAGCAGCCCCACTCCGAGCTCCTACAATGAGCAGTTCTTC. It specifies CASSPTPSSYNEQFF.

The V call is TRBV25-1, the J call TRBJ2-5, with 8 bases aligning to TRBD2. V trimming: 4 bases; J trimming: 4 bases; junction bases outside the gene matches: 8. The CDR3 is made up of 15 amino acids. The germline V gene has CDR1 MGHDK and CDR2 SYGVNS. CDR3 coding DNA: TGTGCCAGCAGTGCTACGGGGGGGCCGAGAGAGACCCAGTACTTC. Encoded protein: CASSATGGPRETQYF.

V usage is TRBV5-1 and J usage is TRBJ2-1; 10 bases match TRBD2. Germline V gene lookup returns CDR1 SGHRS and CDR2 YFSETQ. The CDR3 is made up of 20 amino acids. V was pared by 4 bases and J by 0 bases, with 16 bases of the junction left unmatched. DNA of the CDR3: TGCGCCAGCAGCCCCTTAGCGGGAGGCCCGAACGCCCGCTCCTACAATGAGCAGTTCTTC. Residues: CASSPLAGGPNARSYNEQFF.

The chain carries TRBV19 and TRBJ2-7, with 7 bases matching TRBD1. J lost 1 base, V lost 6 bases, and 6 bases had no gene match. CDR3 length: 14 residues. Looked up from germline, CDR1 is LNHDA and CDR2 is SQIVND (reference sequence). The CDR3 nucleotides are TGTGCCAGTAGACAGGGACAGAGATCCTACGAGCAGTACTTC. Translating gives CASRQGQRSYEQYF.